The 5 T cell receptor beta chains presented below share a single source sample, sequenced in a study of control samples from healthy donors and cancer patients. Assay: immunoSEQ multiplex PCR; the TCRdb copy retains only in-frame clones and omits some. The repertoire consists of 15,000 to 20,000 clones, with more than 70% occurring once and the leading ten covering 11%. Material for sequencing was PBMCs. These receptors originate from a woman aged 70-85 years with colorectal cancer.

The gene calls are TRBV10-3 and TRBJ2-7; D might be TRBD1 or TRBD2, each matching 6 bases. The germline gives CDR1 ENHRY, CDR2 SYGVKD. V was clipped by 11 bases and J by 0 bases, with 20 bases between them. CDR3 size: 15 residues. The CDR3 region has the DNA TGTGCCCTAAGCCCCGGGGGCCCGAGCTCCTACGAGCAGTACTTC. This codes for CALSPGGPSSYEQYF.

V usage is TRBV18 and J usage is TRBJ2-4, with D perhaps matching TRBD1 (6 bases). V was pared by 0 bases and J by 8 bases, with 23 bases between. The CDR3 covers 18 residues. Germline V CDR1 and CDR2: KGHSH, LQKENI. CDR3 nucleotide sequence: TGTGCCAGCTCACCACCCGCGGGCTTGGTAGGGGGTAAGGACATTCAGTACTTC. Its protein is CASSPPAGLVGGKDIQYF.

The CDR3 loop is CASSGGGRRPEAFF. CDR3 nucleotide sequence: TGTGCCAGCAGCGGGGGGGGGCGGAGGCCTGAAGCTTTCTTT. The chain has TRBV4-2 and TRBJ1-1, with D possibly TRBD1 on 6 matching bases. With 5 bases removed from V and 6 bases from J, the gap between germline ends came to 16 bases. CDR1 and CDR2 from the germline V gene are LGHNA and YNFKEQ. This CDR3 is 14 amino acids long.

The chain carries TRBV30 and TRBJ1-2; D might be TRBD1 (6 bases). This CDR3 comprises 13 residues. CDR1 is GTSNPN, CDR2 SVGIG, per germline (reference sequence). The germline V and J ends were trimmed by 0 bases and 7 bases, with 12 bases remaining between them. The CDR3 reads CAWSVRQGSGYTF. For the CDR3, the DNA is TGTGCCTGGAGTGTACGGCAGGGGTCTGGCTACACCTTC.

This clone is medium-sized within its sample. The V and J genes are TRBV19 and TRBJ1-5; D gene unclear. Trimming stripped 2 bases from V and 3 bases from J, with 5 bases between. The CDR3 totals 13 residues. CDR1 is LNHDA, CDR2 SQIVND, per germline (reference sequence). The CDR3 nucleotides read TGTGCCAGTAGTATATCGGCCAATCAGCCCCAGCATTTT. Residues: CASSISANQPQHF.